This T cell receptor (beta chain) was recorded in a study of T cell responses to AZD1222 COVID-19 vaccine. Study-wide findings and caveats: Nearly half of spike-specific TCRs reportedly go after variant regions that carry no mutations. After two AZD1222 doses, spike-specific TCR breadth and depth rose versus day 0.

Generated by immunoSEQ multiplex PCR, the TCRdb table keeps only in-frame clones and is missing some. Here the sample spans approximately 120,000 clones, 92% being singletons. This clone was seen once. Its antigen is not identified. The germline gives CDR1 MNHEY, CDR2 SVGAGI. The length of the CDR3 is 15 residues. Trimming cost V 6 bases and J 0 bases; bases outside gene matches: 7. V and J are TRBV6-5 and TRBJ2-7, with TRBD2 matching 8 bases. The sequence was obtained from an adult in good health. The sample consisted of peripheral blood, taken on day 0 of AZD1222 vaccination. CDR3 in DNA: TGTGCCAGCAGGGTAGCGGGATGGAGCTCCTACGAGCAGTACTTC. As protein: CASRVAGWSSYEQYF.